The rows below give T cell receptor beta chains drawn from one sample of a study of T-cell memory formation after mild COVID-19. One entry per CDR3 protein results from TCRdb running MiXCR on the 5' RACE reads. The table records 300,000 to 400,000 distinct CDR3 sequences, around 28% of them present only once. The source material was PBMCs or a T cell subset sorted from them (not recorded which). The receptors were sampled from an adult woman who had mild COVID-19 (a few samples of this study predate the infection). Cell type and time point are not known. CDR3s include the opening cysteine and the closing phenylalanine or tryptophan. Fields, in order: D gene, clone size, V gene, J gene, CDR3 protein, CDR3 DNA. The D gene is left open where the match is weak. Some rows mark clone size as missing; the rest say once, few, many or name a class of expanded clone.

D: .; size: .; V: TRBV20-1; J: TRBJ1-5; CDR3: CSATLQVSNQPQHF; DNA: TGCAGTGCCACTTTACAGGTTAGCAATCAGCCCCAGCATTTT
D: .; size: few; V: TRBV6-2/TRBV6-3; J: TRBJ1-1; CDR3: CASSVYEYSPGNTEAFF; DNA: TGTGCCAGCAGTGTATACGAATACTCCCCGGGGAACACTGAAGCTTTCTTT
D: .; size: many; V: TRBV5-1; J: TRBJ2-1; CDR3: CASSSGTVYNEQFF; DNA: TGCGCCAGCAGCTCCGGGACTGTTTACAATGAGCAGTTCTTC
D: .; size: .; V: TRBV24-1; J: TRBJ1-5; CDR3: CATSGGNQPQHF; DNA: TGTGCCACCAGTGGAGGCAATCAGCCCCAGCATTTT
D: .; size: .; V: TRBV5-1; J: TRBJ2-2; CDR3: CASSITGNTGELFF; DNA: TGCGCCAGCAGCATCACAGGGAACACCGGGGAGCTGTTTTTT
D: .; size: .; V: TRBV5-6; J: TRBJ1-1; CDR3: CASTKERTAGMNTEAFF; DNA: TGTGCCAGCACCAAAGAGAGGACAGCAGGCATGAACACTGAAGCTTTCTTT
D: .; size: .; V: TRBV20-1; J: TRBJ2-7; CDR3: CSARDQTGPGVEQYF; DNA: TGCAGTGCTAGAGATCAAACCGGGCCAGGGGTCGAGCAGTACTTC
D: .; size: .; V: TRBV6-5; J: TRBJ2-3; CDR3: CASSYEFHTDTQYF; DNA: TGTGCCAGCAGTTACGAGTTTCACACAGATACGCAGTATTTT
D: .; size: many; V: TRBV12-3/TRBV12-4; J: TRBJ2-4; CDR3: CASSLRGLGEDIQYF; DNA: TGTGCCAGCAGTTTACGTGGGCTTGGTGAGGACATTCAGTACTTC
D: .; size: once; V: TRBV3-1; J: TRBJ2-7; CDR3: CASSQVREQYF; DNA: TGTGCCAGCAGCCAAGTTCGCGAGCAGTACTTC
D: TRBD2; size: few; V: TRBV9; J: TRBJ2-1; CDR3: CASSVLAGGPGGQFF; DNA: TGTGCCAGCAGCGTATTAGCGGGAGGGCCAGGAGGACAGTTCTTC
D: TRBD2; size: few; V: TRBV7-2; J: TRBJ2-3; CDR3: CASSLALMSGSRTDTQYF; DNA: TGTGCCAGCAGCTTAGCGCTAATGAGCGGGAGCCGCACAGATACGCAGTATTTT
D: .; size: .; V: TRBV6-1; J: TRBJ2-4; CDR3: CASRDKARAGPKNIQYF; DNA: TGTGCCAGCAGAGATAAAGCACGGGCAGGGCCTAAAAACATTCAGTACTTC
D: .; size: .; V: TRBV20-1; J: TRBJ2-5; CDR3: CSARKRGVEETQYF; DNA: TGCAGTGCTAGGAAAAGGGGAGTTGAAGAGACCCAGTACTTC
D: TRBD2; size: .; V: TRBV6-2/TRBV6-3; J: TRBJ2-5; CDR3: CASSSPGLAQETQYF; DNA: TGTGCCAGCAGTAGCCCGGGACTAGCTCAAGAGACCCAGTACTTC
D: .; size: .; V: TRBV7-9; J: TRBJ2-1; CDR3: CASSSPGPPYNEQFF; DNA: TGTGCCAGCAGCTCACCGGGACCACCCTACAATGAGCAGTTCTTC
D: .; size: .; V: TRBV7-9; J: TRBJ1-4; CDR3: CASSSWAADYSEKLFF; DNA: TGTGCCAGCAGCTCTTGGGCAGCAGATTATAGTGAAAAACTGTTTTTT
D: .; size: .; V: TRBV12-3/TRBV12-4; J: TRBJ2-3; CDR3: CASSFGTLPTDTQYF; DNA: TGTGCCAGCAGTTTCGGGACTCTCCCCACAGATACGCAGTATTTT
D: TRBD2; size: few; V: TRBV5-1; J: TRBJ2-3; CDR3: CASSLERETDTQYF; DNA: TGCGCCAGCAGCTTGGAGCGGGAGACAGATACGCAGTATTTT
D: .; size: few; V: TRBV7-2; J: TRBJ1-5; CDR3: CASGNNQPQHF; DNA: TGTGCCAGTGGGAATAATCAGCCCCAGCATTTT
D: .; size: .; V: TRBV24-1; J: TRBJ2-3; CDR3: CATSDGGIRDTQYF; DNA: TGTGCCACCAGTGATGGCGGTATCCGGGATACGCAGTATTTT
D: .; size: .; V: TRBV5-5; J: TRBJ1-5; CDR3: CASSLGDTRLNQPQHF; DNA: TGTGCCAGCAGCTTAGGTGACACGAGGCTCAATCAGCCCCAGCATTTT
D: TRBD2; size: .; V: TRBV11-3; J: TRBJ2-1; CDR3: CASSLSFVAGVGSYNEQFF; DNA: TGTGCCAGCAGCTTAAGTTTTGTAGCGGGGGTAGGGTCCTACAATGAGCAGTTCTTC
D: TRBD1; size: few; V: TRBV9; J: TRBJ2-3; CDR3: CASSVVPGGGTDTQYF; DNA: TGTGCCAGCAGCGTAGTGCCAGGGGGAGGCACAGATACGCAGTATTTT
D: TRBD2; size: .; V: TRBV9; J: TRBJ2-2; CDR3: CASSVATGTSGPGELFF; DNA: TGTGCCAGCAGCGTAGCTACTGGGACTAGCGGGCCCGGGGAGCTGTTTTTT